Presented here are 27 T cell receptor beta chains from one specimen sequenced in a study of blood T cell repertoires in COVID-19. Repertoires were generated with immunoSEQ multiplex PCR, while TCRdb's copy carries only in-frame clones and drops some. Found here are approximately 76,000 clones, around nine tenths of them singletons; the top ten hold around 7.9%. Material for sequencing was peripheral blood. The receptor set was obtained from a man aged 25-45 years with acute or convalescent COVID-19.

This clone is a singleton in its sample. J is TRBJ1-1 and V is TRBV4-2; 8 bases match TRBD1. The J segment lost 4 bases and the V segment lost 4 bases, leaving 14 bases of the junction unmatched. The CDR3 runs to 17 residues. Germline V CDR1 and CDR2: LGHNA, YNFKEQ. CDR3 residues: CASSPQATGVRSTEAFF. CDR3 sequence (DNA): TGTGCCAGCAGCCCGCAAGCGACAGGGGTCCGGAGCACTGAAGCTTTCTTT.

This chain joins TRBV7-7 and TRBJ2-3; tentatively, D is TRBD1 (6 bases). V lost 0 bases and J lost 4, with 11 bases in between. From germline, CDR1 is SSHAT and CDR2 FNYEAQ (reference sequence). CDR3 size: 15 residues. The DNA of the CDR3 is TGTGCCAGCAGCTTAGCCGGGACAAACGCAGATACGCAGTATTTT. It encodes CASSLAGTNADTQYF.

The CDR3 DNA follows: TGTGCCAGCAGCTTAGGAGCGGGGGGCGGAGGTAATCAGCCCCAGCATTTT. Translating it yields CASSLGAGGGGNQPQHF. This chain joins TRBV7-6 and TRBJ1-5, with a tentative D call TRBD1 (6 bases). V lost 1 base, J lost 4 bases, and 17 bases lay in between. From germline, CDR1 is SGHVS and CDR2 FNYEAQ. The CDR3 has 17 amino acids.

This chain connects TRBV6-1 to TRBJ2-5, with TRBD2 as a possible D gene (6 bases). The CDR3 runs to 16 residues. From germline, CDR1 is MNHNS and CDR2 SASEGT. V was shortened by 3 bases and J by 2 bases, with 16 bases between the two germline ends. The CDR3 is CASSEPRDLGQETQYF. CDR3 nucleotide sequence: TGTGCCAGCAGTGAGCCCCGGGACTTAGGACAAGAGACCCAGTACTTC.

The chain employs TRBV11-3 and TRBJ2-1; TRBD2 agrees at 8 bases. After removal of 4 bases from V and 6 bases from J, the junction contained 8 bases not matched to a gene. The CDR3 is 15 amino acids. The V gene's germline CDR1 is SGHNT and CDR2 YENEEA. CDR3 loop: CASSSGTSPLNEQFF. CDR3 in DNA: TGTGCCAGCAGCTCTGGGACTAGTCCCCTCAATGAGCAGTTCTTC.

The chain carries TRBV29-1 and TRBJ2-1; maybe TRBD2 (6 bases). Germline V gene data show CDR1 as SQVTM and CDR2 as ANQGSEA. V was shortened by 7 bases and J by 3 bases, with 16 bases between the two germline ends. This CDR3 has 14 amino acids. CDR3 nucleotides: TGCAGCGCCCGGGAGAACTTGGGCTACAATGAGCAGTTCTTC. Translation: CSARENLGYNEQFF.

The chain employs TRBV27 and TRBJ2-4, with TRBD1 matching over 8 bases. The CDR3 totals 21 residues. V lost 3 bases, J lost 0 bases, and 19 bases stayed unmatched. Germline loops: CDR1 MNHEY, CDR2 SMNVEV (reference sequence). The CDR3 sequence: CASSFRARDRSFGRAKNIQYF. The DNA of the CDR3 is TGTGCCAGCAGTTTTCGGGCTCGGGACAGGTCTTTTGGAAGAGCCAAAAACATTCAGTACTTC.

This rearrangement joins TRBV19 to TRBJ1-5; tentatively, D is TRBD1 (6 bases). The CDR3 totals 14 residues. Germline V CDR1 and CDR2: LNHDA, SQIVND (reference sequence). V shed 6 bases and J shed 1 base, with 10 bases lying between them. CDR3 amino acids: CASSGTRSNQPQHF. The CDR3 DNA follows: TGTGCCAGTAGCGGGACAAGAAGCAATCAGCCCCAGCATTTT.

This rearrangement joins TRBV9 to TRBJ2-5, with D perhaps TRBD1 (5 bases). Germline-derived CDR1 and CDR2 are SGDLS and YYNGEE. The CDR3 contains 15 residues. V dropped 0 bases and J dropped 2 bases, with 11 bases sitting between them. CDR3 bases: TGTGCCAGCAGCGTAGGGGCAGGGTGGCAAGAGACCCAGTACTTC. This gives the protein CASSVGAGWQETQYF.

This clone came up a few times. The chain couples TRBV28 to TRBJ2-1, with 7 bases matching TRBD2. CDR3 length equals 17 residues. With V trimmed by 6 bases and J by 3 bases, 14 bases remained unmatched. Germline V gene lookup returns CDR1 MDHEN and CDR2 SYDVKM. As DNA, the CDR3 is TGTGCCAGCAGACTCGCCCCGGCGGGAGTTGGCTACAATGAGCAGTTCTTC. Its protein is CASRLAPAGVGYNEQFF.

The chain is built from TRBV11-2 and TRBJ1-4, with 8 nucleotides matching TRBD1. Germline V gives CDR1 SGHAT, CDR2 FQNNGV. The CDR3 runs 18 residues. Losses at the gene ends were 4 bases for V and 3 bases for J; bases not matched to a gene: 13. The CDR3 bases are TGTGCCAGCAGCTCACGGGTGGCAGGGGGCGCACCTAATGAAAAACTGTTTTTT. It codes for CASSSRVAGGAPNEKLFF.

This clone occurred a few times. V gene TRBV28 combines with J gene TRBJ1-4, with 8 bases fitting TRBD1. Looked up from germline, CDR1 is MDHEN and CDR2 is SYDVKM. The CDR3 sequence is 14 residues long. The V gene end was trimmed by 4 bases and the J gene end by 7 bases; junction bases not matched to a gene: 5. CDR3 protein: CASSSGGAGEKLFF. The CDR3 bases are TGTGCCAGCAGTTCAGGGGGCGCCGGTGAAAAACTGTTTTTT.

The rearrangement uses TRBV10-3 and TRBJ1-2; no reliable D call. CDR1 is ENHRY and CDR2 is SYGVKD in the germline V gene. With 11 bases removed from V and 3 bases from J, the gap between germline ends came to 19 bases. CDR3 size: 14 residues. CDR3 in amino acids: CAYSTGMGDYGYTF. The CDR3 DNA is TGTGCCTATTCTACGGGGATGGGAGACTATGGCTACACCTTC.

This clone has only a few counts. V is TRBV29-1 and J is TRBJ2-1, with 9 bases aligning to TRBD1. The CDR3 consists of 15 residues. Germline V gene lookup returns CDR1 SQVTM and CDR2 ANQGSEA. Trimming removed 8 bases from V and 7 bases from J; junction bases left unmatched: 15. CDR3 loop: CSSSGQGLGGNEQFF. CDR3 in DNA: TGCAGCTCGTCGGGACAGGGATTGGGGGGAAATGAGCAGTTCTTC.

The V gene is TRBV7-9, the J gene TRBJ2-7; 7 positions match TRBD1. CDR1 and CDR2 (germline): SEHNR, FQNEAQ (reference sequence). The length of the CDR3 is 14 residues. V dropped 3 bases and J dropped 2; count of bases not matched to a gene: 4. This CDR3 reads CASSFSGQPYEQYF. The CDR3 nucleotides are TGTGCCAGCAGCTTTTCGGGACAGCCCTACGAGCAGTACTTC. The whole variable domain, filled in from reference TRBV7-9 and TRBJ2-7, reads DTGVSQNPRHKITKRGQNVTFRCDPISEHNRLYWYRQTLGQGPEFLTYFQNEAQLEKSRLLSDRFSAERPKGSFSTLEIQRTEQGDSAMYLCASSFSGQPYEQYFGPGTRLTVT.

The chain combines TRBV6-4 with TRBJ2-5, with D hard to call. The CDR3 is 16 amino acids. Trimming left V 6 bases short and J 7 bases short, with 24 bases between. Germline values: CDR1 MRHNA, CDR2 SNTAGT. In DNA, the CDR3 is TGTGCCAGCAGCGCCACACTGCGGAACTGCCCCTTGACCCAGTACTTC. It yields the protein CASSATLRNCPLTQYF.

This clone occurred a few times. One end of the junction fails to match germline, which may point to a read error. The V and J genes are TRBV5-6 and TRBJ2-1; 7 nucleotides match TRBD2. The CDR3 spans 11 residues. Per germline, CDR1 SGHDT and CDR2 YYEEEE. The CDR3 protein is CASSLGTRDLF. In DNA, the CDR3 is TGTGCCAGCAGCTTGGGGACTAGGGATCTCTTC.

The J gene is TRBJ2-5, the V gene TRBV15, with TRBD2 identical over 7 bases. CDR3 length: 16 amino acids. Losses at the gene ends were 1 base for V and 1 base for J; bases not matched to a gene: 6. Germline CDR1 LNHNV, CDR2 YYDKDF (reference sequence). The CDR3 nucleotides are TGTGCCACCAGCAGAGTGGGGCTAGCGGTCCAAGAGACCCAGTACTTC. It translates to CATSRVGLAVQETQYF.

J is TRBJ2-1 and V is TRBV11-2; 11 nucleotides line up with TRBD2. Germline trimming cut 4 bases from V and 8 bases from J; bases unmatched to any gene: 19. There are 19 residues in the CDR3. Per the germline V gene, CDR1 is SGHAT and CDR2 is FQNNGV. For the CDR3, the DNA is TGTGCCAGCAGCTCAGGGAGATTTAGAACTAGCGGGAGATGGGATGAGCAGTTCTTC. Amino acids: CASSSGRFRTSGRWDEQFF.

The chain recombines TRBV3-1 (or the pseudogene TRBV3-2) with TRBJ2-2; D possibly corresponds to TRBD1 (5 bases). The CDR3 is 15 residues long. Deletions cut 0 bases from V and 7 bases from J, with 12 bases between. CDR1 and CDR2 (germline): LGHDT, YNNKEL (reference sequence). CDR3 in amino acids: CASSQDKGIGGELFF. As DNA, the CDR3 is TGTGCCAGCAGCCAAGATAAGGGGATTGGCGGGGAGCTGTTTTTT.

This chain links TRBV24-1 with TRBJ1-2; D is unclear. V lost 4 bases, J lost 8 bases, and 13 bases lay in between. Germline V gene sequence: CDR1 KGHDR, CDR2 SFDVKD. This CDR3 has 13 amino acids. DNA for the CDR3: TGTGCCACCAGTGACCCTCCCCGGGTCGGCTACACCTTC. Translated, it gives CATSDPPRVGYTF.

This clone has only one observation. The chain combines TRBV30 with TRBJ1-2, with D perhaps TRBD1 (5 bases). Germline CDR1 and CDR2: GTSNPN and SVGIG (reference sequence). V was cut by 2 bases and J by 8 bases, with 18 bases left in between. This CDR3 region has 14 residues. The CDR3 spells CAWSLGGGAFGYTF. The CDR3 DNA follows: TGTGCCTGGAGTCTGGGGGGAGGGGCCTTCGGCTACACCTTC.

The chain combines TRBV4-3 with TRBJ2-1; 12 nucleotides line up with TRBD2. The CDR3 covers 17 residues. Germline loops: CDR1 LGHNA, CDR2 YSLEER. The V and J ends lost 3 bases and 5 bases, in that order; junction bases with no gene match: 8. CDR3 nucleotide sequence: TGCGCCAGCAGCCAGGAAGAAAGACTAGCGGGAGACAATGAGCAGTTCTTC. Residues: CASSQEERLAGDNEQFF.

V gene TRBV30 combines with J gene TRBJ2-7, with TRBD1 identical over 8 bases. CDR1 and CDR2 from the germline V gene are GTSNPN and SVGIG (reference sequence). V lost 1 base to trimming and J lost 11 bases; unmatched junction nucleotides: 4. This CDR3 contains 11 residues. The CDR3 here is CAWSGSGGKYF. The CDR3 nucleotides are TGTGCCTGGAGTGGTTCAGGGGGCAAGTACTTC.

The rearrangement joins TRBV19 to TRBJ2-3; 7 bases line up with TRBD1. Germline V CDR1 and CDR2: LNHDA, SQIVND (reference sequence). The length of the CDR3 is 14 residues. The J segment lost 4 bases and the V segment lost 5 bases, leaving 6 bases of the junction unmatched. The CDR3 DNA reads TGTGCCAGTAGTCCTTATGGACAGGCAGATACGCAGTATTTT. It is translated as CASSPYGQADTQYF.

The chain couples TRBV10-2 to TRBJ2-3; maybe TRBD2 (6 bases). Germline CDR1 and CDR2: WSHSY and SAAADI. This CDR3 comprises 14 residues. The V end was cut by 5 bases, the J end by 2 bases, with 11 bases between. The CDR3 loop is CASSLAGFTDTQYF. CDR3 DNA: TGCGCCAGCAGTCTTGCGGGATTCACAGATACGCAGTATTTT.

The J gene is TRBJ2-3, the V gene TRBV29-1; 8 bases agree with TRBD2. The ends lost 7 bases at V and 4 bases at J; junction bases unmatched: 4. CDR1 is SQVTM and CDR2 is ANQGSEA in the germline V gene. This CDR3 spans 12 amino acids. For the CDR3, the DNA is TGCAGCGCTCGGGAGGGGTCAGATACGCAGTATTTT. It encodes CSAREGSDTQYF.